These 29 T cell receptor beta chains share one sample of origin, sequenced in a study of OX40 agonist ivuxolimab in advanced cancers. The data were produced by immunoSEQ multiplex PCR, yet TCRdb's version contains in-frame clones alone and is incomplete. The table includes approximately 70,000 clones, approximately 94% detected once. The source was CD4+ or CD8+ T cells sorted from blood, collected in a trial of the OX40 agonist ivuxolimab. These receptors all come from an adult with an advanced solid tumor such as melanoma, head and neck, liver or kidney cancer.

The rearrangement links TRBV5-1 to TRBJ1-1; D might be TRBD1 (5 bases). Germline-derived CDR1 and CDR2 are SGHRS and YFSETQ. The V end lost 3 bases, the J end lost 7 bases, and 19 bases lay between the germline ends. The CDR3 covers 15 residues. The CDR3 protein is CASSSPDKLNGEAFF. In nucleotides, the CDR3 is TGCGCCAGCAGCTCTCCGGACAAGTTGAACGGTGAAGCTTTCTTT.

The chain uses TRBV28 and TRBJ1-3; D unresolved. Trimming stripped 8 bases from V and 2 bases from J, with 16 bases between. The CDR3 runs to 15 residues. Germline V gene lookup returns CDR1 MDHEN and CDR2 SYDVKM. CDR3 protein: CASAVPSRPGNTIYF. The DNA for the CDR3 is TGTGCCAGCGCAGTTCCGAGCCGCCCTGGAAACACCATATATTTT. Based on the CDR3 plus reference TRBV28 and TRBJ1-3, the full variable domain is DVKVTQSSRYLVKRTGEKVFLECVQDMDHENMFWYRQDPGLGLRLIYFSYDVKMKEKGDIPEGYSVSREKKERFSLILESASTNQTSMYLCASAVPSRPGNTIYFGEGSWLTVV.

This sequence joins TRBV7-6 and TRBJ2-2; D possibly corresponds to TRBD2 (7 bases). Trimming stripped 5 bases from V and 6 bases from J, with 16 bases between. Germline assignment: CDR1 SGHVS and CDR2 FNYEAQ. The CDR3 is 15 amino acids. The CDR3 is CASSIRGGQPGELFF. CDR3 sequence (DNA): TGTGCCAGCAGCATAAGGGGGGGCCAACCCGGGGAGCTGTTTTTT.

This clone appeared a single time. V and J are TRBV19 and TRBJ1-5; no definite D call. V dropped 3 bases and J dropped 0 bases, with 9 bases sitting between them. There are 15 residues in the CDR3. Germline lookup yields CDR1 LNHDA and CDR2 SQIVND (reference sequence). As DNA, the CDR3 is TGTGCCAGTAGTATTTCGACAATTAGCAATCAGCCCCAGCATTTT. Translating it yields CASSISTISNQPQHF.

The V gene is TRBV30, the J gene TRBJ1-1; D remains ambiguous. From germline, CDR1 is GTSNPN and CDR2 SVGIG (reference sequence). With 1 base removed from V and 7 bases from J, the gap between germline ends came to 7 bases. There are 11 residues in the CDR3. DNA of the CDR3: TGTGCCTGGAGTGCCCCTAATGAAGCTTTCTTT. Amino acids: CAWSAPNEAFF.

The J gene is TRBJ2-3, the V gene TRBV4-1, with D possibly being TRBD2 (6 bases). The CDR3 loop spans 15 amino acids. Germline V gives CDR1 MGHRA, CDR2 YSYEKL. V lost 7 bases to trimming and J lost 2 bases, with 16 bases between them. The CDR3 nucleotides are TGCGCCAGCACCGATTGGCGGGGTGCCACAGATACGCAGTATTTT. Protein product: CASTDWRGATDTQYF.

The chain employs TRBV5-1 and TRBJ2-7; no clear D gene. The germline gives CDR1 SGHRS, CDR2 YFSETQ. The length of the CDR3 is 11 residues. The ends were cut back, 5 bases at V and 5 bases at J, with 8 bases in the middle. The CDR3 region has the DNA TGCGCCAGCAGGGATTTCCACGAGCAGTACTTC. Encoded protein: CASRDFHEQYF.

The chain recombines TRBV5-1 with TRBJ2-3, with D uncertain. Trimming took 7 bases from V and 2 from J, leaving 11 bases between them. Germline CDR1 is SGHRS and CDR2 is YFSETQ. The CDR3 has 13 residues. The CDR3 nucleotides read TGCGCCAGCCAGGTTCTGCCCACAGATACGCAGTATTTT. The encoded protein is CASQVLPTDTQYF.

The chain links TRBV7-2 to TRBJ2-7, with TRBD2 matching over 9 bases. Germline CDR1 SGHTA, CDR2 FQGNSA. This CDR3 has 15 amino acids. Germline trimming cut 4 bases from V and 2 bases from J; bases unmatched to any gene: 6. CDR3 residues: CASSYTGLATYEQYF. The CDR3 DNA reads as TGTGCCAGCAGCTATACGGGACTAGCAACCTACGAGCAGTACTTC.

As DNA, the CDR3 is TGTGCCAGCAGCAAAGGGGGGGAACTCAATCAGCCCCAGCATTTT. Protein product: CASSKGGELNQPQHF. The chain links TRBV21-1 to TRBJ1-5. TRBV21-1 is flagged as a pseudogene. The CDR3 contains 15 residues.

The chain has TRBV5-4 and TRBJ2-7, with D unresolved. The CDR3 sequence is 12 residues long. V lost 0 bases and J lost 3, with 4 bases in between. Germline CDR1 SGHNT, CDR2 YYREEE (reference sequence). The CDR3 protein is CASSLDLYEQYF. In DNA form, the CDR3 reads TGTGCCAGCAGCTTGGATCTCTACGAGCAGTACTTC.

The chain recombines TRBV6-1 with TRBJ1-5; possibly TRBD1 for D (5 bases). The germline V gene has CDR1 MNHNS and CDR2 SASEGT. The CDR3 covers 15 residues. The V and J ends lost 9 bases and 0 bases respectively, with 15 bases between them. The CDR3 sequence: CASTRDRYSNQPQHF. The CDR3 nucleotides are TGTGCCAGTACAAGGGACCGCTATAGCAATCAGCCCCAGCATTTT.

This CDR3 reads CASSSGTEAFF. The CDR3 DNA follows: TGTGCCAGCAGCTCAGGCACTGAAGCTTTCTTT. The V and J genes are TRBV7-9 and TRBJ1-1, with no clear D. V lost 4 bases and J 4 bases, leaving 4 bases between the germline ends. The germline V gene has CDR1 SEHNR and CDR2 FQNEAQ (reference sequence). The CDR3 covers 11 residues.

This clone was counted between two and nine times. CDR3 DNA: TGTGCCAGCAACGTACAGGGTCTAGACATTCAGTACTTC. It codes for CASNVQGLDIQYF. The chain carries TRBV28 and TRBJ2-4; D might be TRBD1 (6 bases). In germline, CDR1 is MDHEN, CDR2 SYDVKM. The V and J ends lost 7 bases and 8 bases respectively, with 15 bases between them. This CDR3 is built from 13 residues.

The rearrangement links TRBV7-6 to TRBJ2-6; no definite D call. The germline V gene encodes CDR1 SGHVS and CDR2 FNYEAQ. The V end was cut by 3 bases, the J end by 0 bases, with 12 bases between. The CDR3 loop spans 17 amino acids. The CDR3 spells CASSFNQVNSGANVLTF. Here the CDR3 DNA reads TGTGCCAGCAGCTTTAATCAGGTCAACTCTGGGGCCAACGTCCTGACTTTC.

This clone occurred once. The CDR3 loop is CASSPRSYEQYF. The CDR3 region has the DNA TGTGCCAGCTCACCACGGAGTTACGAGCAGTACTTC. The rearrangement joins TRBV18 to TRBJ2-7; D is unresolved. This CDR3 spans 12 amino acids. Trimming took off 1 base at V and 4 bases at J, with 5 bases between the two ends. Germline V gene data show CDR1 as KGHSH and CDR2 as LQKENI.

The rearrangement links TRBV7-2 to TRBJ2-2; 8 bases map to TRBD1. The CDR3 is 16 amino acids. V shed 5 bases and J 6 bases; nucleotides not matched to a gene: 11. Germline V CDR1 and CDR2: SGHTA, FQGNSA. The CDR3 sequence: CASSLPPGQGPGELFF. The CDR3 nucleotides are TGTGCCAGCAGCCTTCCTCCCGGACAGGGCCCCGGGGAGCTGTTTTTT.

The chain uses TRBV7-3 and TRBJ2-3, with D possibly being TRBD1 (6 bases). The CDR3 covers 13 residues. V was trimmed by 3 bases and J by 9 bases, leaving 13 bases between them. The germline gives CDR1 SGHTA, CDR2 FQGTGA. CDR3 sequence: CASSFGRDNTQYF. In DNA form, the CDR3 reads TGTGCCAGCAGCTTTGGCCGGGACAACACGCAGTATTTT. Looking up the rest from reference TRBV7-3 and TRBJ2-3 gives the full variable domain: GAGVSQTPSNKVTEKGKYVELRCDPISGHTALYWYRQSLGQGPEFLIYFQGTGAADDSGLPNDRFFAVRPEGSVSTLKIQRTERGDSAVYLCASSFGRDNTQYFGPGTRLTVL.

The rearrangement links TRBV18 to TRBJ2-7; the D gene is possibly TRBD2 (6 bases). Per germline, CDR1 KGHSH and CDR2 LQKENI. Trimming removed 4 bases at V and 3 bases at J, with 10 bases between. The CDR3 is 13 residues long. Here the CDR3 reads CASSRGGHYEQYF. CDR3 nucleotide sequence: TGTGCCAGCTCACGGGGAGGTCACTACGAGCAGTACTTC.

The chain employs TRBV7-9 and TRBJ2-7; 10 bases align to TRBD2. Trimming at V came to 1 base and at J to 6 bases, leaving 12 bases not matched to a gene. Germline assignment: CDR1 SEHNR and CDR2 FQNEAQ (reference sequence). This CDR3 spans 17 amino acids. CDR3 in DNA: TGTGCCAGCAGCTTAGTGGGGGTCCTAGCGGGAGCTATCGAGCAGTACTTC. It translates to CASSLVGVLAGAIEQYF.

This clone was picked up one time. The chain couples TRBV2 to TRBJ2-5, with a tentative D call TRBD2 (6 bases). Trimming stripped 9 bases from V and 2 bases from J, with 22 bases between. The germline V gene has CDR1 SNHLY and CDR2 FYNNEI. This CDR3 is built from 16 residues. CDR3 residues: CASVRISGTRQETQYF. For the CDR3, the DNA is TGTGCCAGTGTCAGGATTAGCGGAACCCGACAAGAGACCCAGTACTTC.

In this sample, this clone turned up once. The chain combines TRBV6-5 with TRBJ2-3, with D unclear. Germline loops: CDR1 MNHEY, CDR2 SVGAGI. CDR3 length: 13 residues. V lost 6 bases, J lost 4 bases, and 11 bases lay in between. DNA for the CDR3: TGTGCCAGCAGCTCTAGGGTCGCAGATACGCAGTATTTT. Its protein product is CASSSRVADTQYF.

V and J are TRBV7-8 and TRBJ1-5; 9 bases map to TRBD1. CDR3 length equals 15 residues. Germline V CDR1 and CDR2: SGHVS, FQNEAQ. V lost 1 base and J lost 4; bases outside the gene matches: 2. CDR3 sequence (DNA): TGTGCCAGCAGCTTAGTGACAGGGGGGAATCAGCCCCAGCATTTT. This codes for CASSLVTGGNQPQHF.

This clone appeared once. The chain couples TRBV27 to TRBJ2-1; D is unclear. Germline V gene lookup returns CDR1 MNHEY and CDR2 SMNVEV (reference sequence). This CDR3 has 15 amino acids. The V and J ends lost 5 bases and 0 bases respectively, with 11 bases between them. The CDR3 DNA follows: TGTGCCAGCAGTCCCCCAGGATTCTCCTACAATGAGCAGTTCTTC. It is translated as CASSPPGFSYNEQFF.

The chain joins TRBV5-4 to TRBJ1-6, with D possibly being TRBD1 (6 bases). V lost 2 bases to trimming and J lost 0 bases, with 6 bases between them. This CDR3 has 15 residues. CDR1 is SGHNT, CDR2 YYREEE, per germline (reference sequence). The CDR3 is CASSLGGSYNSPLHF. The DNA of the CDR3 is TGTGCCAGCAGCTTAGGGGGCTCCTATAATTCACCCCTCCACTTT.

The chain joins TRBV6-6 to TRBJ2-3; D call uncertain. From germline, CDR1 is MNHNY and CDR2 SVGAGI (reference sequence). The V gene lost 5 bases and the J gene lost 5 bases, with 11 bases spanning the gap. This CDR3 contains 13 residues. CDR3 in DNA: TGTGCCAGCAGTCAGAGAGGCGTAGATACGCAGTATTTT. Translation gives CASSQRGVDTQYF.

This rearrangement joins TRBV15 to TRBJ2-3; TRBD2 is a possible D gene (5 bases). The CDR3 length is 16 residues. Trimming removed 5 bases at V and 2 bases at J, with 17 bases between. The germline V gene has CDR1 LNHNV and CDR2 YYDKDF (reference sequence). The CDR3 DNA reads TGTGCCACCAGCGGGCTAGGGAGCCGACTCACAGATACGCAGTATTTT. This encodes CATSGLGSRLTDTQYF.

In DNA, the CDR3 is TGTGCCAGCAGCTTTCGGCAAAACACAGATACGCAGTATTTT. This gives the protein CASSFRQNTDTQYF. V usage is TRBV5-8 and J usage is TRBJ2-3; D call uncertain. This CDR3 comprises 14 residues. CDR1 is SGHTS, CDR2 YDEGEE, per germline. V lost 2 bases and J 2 bases, leaving 9 bases between the germline ends.

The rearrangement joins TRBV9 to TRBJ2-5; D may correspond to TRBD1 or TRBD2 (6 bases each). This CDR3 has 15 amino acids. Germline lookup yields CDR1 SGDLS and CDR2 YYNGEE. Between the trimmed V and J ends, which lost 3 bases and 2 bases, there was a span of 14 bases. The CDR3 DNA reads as TGTGCCAGCAGCGCCGTGACAGGAGGGCAAGAGACCCAGTACTTC. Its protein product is CASSAVTGGQETQYF.